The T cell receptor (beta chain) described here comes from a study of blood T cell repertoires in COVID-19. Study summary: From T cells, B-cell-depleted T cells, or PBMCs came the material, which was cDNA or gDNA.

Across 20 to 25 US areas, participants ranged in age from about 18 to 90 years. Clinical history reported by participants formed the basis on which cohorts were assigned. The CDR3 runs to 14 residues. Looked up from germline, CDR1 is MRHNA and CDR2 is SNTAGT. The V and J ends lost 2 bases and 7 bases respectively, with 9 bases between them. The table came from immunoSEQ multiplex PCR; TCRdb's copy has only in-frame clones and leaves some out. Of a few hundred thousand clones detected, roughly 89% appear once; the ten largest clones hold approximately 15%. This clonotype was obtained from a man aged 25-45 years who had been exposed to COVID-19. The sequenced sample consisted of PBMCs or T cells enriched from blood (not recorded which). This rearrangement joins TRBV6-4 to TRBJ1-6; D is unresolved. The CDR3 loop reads CASSDQAMNSPLHF. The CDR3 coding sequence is TGTGCCAGCAGTGACCAGGCGATGAATTCACCCCTCCACTTT.